This T cell receptor beta chain originates from a study of CXCR3-negative and CXCR3-positive naive CD8 T cells. Study conclusions and caveats: TRB CDR3 hydrophobicity was greater in CXCR3-positive naive cells than in CXCR3-negative naive cells.

The length of the CDR3 is 16 residues. Germline-derived CDR1 and CDR2 are SGHDT and YYEEEE. With UMI labels, 5' RACE was used to prepare the TRB cDNA libraries. Reanalyzing the 5' RACE reads, TCRdb keeps one entry per CDR3 protein, without DNA. The sample data list over 95,000 distinct CDR3 sequences. As to this clonotype: Its specificity is not known.

Sequenced input: naive CXCR3+ CD8+ T cells from blood. Subset described: CD45RO-CCR7+CD27+CD95- naive CD8+ T cells expressing CXCR3 (TNR3+). The receptor was isolated from a human donor in good health. Some clones in this sample may be carry-over from other donors' samples. This rearrangement joins TRBV5-6 to TRBJ2-7; TCRdb's D call, TRBD1, is unchecked because there is no DNA. The CDR3 region is CASSSYSGTGYFEQYF.